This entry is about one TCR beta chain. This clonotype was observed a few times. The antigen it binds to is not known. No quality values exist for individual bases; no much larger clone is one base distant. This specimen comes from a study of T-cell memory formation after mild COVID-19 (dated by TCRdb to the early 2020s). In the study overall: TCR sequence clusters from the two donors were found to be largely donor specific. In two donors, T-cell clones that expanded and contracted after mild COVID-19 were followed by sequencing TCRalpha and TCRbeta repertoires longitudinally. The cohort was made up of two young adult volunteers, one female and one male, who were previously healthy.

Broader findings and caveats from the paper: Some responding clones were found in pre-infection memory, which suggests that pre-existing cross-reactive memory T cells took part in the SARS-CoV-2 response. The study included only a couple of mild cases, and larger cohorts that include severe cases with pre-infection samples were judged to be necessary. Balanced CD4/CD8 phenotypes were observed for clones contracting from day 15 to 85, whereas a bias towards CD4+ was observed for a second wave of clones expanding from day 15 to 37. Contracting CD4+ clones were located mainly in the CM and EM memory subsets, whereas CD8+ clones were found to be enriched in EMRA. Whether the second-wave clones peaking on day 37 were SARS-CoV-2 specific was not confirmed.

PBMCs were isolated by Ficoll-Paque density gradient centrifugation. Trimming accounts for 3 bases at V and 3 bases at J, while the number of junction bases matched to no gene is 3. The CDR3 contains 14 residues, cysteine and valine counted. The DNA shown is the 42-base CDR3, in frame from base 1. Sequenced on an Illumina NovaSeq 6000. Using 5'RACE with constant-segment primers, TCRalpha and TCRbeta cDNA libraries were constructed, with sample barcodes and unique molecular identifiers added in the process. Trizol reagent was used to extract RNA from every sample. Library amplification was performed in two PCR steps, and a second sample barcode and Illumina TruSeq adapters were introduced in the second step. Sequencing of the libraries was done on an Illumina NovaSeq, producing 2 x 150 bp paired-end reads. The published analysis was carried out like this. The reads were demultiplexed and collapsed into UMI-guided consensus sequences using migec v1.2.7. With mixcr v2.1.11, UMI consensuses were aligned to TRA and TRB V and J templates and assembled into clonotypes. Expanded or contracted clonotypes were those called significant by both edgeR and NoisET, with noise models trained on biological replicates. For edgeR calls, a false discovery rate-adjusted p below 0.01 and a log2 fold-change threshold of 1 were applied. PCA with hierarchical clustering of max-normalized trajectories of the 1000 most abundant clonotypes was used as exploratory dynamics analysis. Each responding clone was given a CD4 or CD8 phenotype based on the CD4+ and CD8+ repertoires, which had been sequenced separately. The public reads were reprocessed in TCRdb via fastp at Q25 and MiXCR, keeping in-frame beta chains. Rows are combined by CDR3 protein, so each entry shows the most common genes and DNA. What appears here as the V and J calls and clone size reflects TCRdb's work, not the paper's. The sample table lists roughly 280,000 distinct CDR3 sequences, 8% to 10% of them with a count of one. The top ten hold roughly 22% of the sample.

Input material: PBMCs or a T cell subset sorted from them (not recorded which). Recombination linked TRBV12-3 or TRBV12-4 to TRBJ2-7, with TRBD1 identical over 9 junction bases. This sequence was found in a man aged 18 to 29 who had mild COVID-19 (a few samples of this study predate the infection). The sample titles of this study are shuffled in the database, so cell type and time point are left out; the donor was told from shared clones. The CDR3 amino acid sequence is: CASSLGQGDYEQYV. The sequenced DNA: TGTGCCAGCAGTTTGGGACAGGGTGACTACGAGCAGTACGTC.